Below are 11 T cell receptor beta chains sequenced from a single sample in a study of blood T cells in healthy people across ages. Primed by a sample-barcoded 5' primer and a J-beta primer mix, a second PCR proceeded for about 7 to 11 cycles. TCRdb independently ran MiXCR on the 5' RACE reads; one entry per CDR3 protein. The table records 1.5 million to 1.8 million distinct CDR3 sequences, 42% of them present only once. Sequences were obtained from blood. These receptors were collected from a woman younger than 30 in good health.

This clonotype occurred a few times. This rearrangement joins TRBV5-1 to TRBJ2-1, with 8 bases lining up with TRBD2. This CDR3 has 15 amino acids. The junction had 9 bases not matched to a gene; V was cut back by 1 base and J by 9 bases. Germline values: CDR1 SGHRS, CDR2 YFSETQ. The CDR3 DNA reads TGCGCCAGCAGCTTGAGCAGCGGGGGAGGTGGTGAGCAGTTCTTC. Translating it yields CASSLSSGGGGEQFF.

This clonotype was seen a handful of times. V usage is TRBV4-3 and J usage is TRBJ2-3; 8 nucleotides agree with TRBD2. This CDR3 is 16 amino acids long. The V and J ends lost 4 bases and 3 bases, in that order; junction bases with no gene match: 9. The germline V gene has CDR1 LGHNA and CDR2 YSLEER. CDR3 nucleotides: TGCGCCAGCAGCCCGAAAGGACTAGCTAGTACAGATACGCAGTATTTT. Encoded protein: CASSPKGLASTDTQYF.

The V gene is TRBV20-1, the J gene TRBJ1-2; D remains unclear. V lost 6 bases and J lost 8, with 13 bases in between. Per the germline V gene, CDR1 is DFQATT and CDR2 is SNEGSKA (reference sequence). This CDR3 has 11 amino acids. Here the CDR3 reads CSATPFGGYTF. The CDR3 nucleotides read TGCAGTGCGACTCCCTTCGGGGGCTACACCTTC.

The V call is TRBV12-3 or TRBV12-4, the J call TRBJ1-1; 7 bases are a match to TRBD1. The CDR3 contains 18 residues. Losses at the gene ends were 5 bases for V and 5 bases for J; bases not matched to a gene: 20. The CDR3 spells CASSPKSWDSRFQTEAFF. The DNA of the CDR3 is TGTGCCAGCAGTCCCAAGTCTTGGGACAGTAGGTTTCAGACTGAAGCTTTCTTT.

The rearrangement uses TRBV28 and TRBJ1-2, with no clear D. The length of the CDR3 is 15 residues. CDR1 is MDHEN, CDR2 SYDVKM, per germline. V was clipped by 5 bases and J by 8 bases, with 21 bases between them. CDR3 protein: CASSVRWRKARGYTF. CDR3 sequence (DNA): TGTGCCAGCAGTGTTAGGTGGAGAAAGGCGCGGGGCTACACCTTC.

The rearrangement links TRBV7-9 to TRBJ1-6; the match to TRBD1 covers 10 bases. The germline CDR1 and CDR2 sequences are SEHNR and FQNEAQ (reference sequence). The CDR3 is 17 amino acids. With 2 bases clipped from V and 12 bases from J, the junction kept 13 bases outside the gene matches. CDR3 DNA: TGTGCCAGCAGCTTAAGGTCGGACAGGGGGATCTGGGAACCCCTCCACTTT. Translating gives CASSLRSDRGIWEPLHF.

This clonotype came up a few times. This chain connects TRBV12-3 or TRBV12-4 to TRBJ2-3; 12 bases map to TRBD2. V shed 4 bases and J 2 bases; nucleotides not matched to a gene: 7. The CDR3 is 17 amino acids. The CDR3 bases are TGTGCCAGCAGTTCCTGGACTAGCGGGACTTCCACAGATACGCAGTATTTT. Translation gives CASSSWTSGTSTDTQYF.

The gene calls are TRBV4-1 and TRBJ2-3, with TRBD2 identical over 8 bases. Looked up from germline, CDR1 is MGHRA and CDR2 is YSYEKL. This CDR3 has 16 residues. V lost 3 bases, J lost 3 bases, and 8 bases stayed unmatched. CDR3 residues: CASSHLSGKGTDTQYF. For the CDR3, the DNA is TGCGCCAGCAGCCACCTTAGCGGGAAAGGAACAGATACGCAGTATTTT.

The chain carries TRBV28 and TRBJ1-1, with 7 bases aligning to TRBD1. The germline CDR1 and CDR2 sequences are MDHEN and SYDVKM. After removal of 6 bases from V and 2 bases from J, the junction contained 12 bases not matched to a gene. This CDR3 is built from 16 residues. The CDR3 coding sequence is TGTGCCAGCAGCTCCATAAGGGGGCTAAGAAACACTGAAGCTTTCTTT. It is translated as CASSSIRGLRNTEAFF.

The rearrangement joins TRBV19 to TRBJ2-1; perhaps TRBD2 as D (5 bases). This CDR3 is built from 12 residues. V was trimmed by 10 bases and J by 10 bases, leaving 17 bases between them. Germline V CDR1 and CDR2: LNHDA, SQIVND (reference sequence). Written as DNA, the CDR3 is TGTGCCACCGCACCAGGACTGAGCGAGCAGTTCTTC. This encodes CATAPGLSEQFF.

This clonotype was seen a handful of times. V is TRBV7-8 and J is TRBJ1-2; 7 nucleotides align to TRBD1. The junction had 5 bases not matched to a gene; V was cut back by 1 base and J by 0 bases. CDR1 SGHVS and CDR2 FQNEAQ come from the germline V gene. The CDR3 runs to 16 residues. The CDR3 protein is CASSLGDRVSNYGYTF. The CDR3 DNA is TGTGCCAGCAGCTTAGGGGACAGAGTTTCTAACTATGGCTACACCTTC.